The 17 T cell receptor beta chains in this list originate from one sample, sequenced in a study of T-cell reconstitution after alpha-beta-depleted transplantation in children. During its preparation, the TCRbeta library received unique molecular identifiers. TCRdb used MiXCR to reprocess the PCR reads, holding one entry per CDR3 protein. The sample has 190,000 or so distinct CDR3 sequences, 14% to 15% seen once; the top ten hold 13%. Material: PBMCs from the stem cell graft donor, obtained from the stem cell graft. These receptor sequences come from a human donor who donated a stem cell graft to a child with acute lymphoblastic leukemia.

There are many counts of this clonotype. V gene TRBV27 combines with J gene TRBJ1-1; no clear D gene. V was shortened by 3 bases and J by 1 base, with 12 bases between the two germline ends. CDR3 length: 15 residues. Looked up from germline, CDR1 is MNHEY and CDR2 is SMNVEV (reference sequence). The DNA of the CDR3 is TGTGCCAGCAGTTTTGGTACAAACGGGAACACTGAAGCTTTCTTT. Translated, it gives CASSFGTNGNTEAFF.

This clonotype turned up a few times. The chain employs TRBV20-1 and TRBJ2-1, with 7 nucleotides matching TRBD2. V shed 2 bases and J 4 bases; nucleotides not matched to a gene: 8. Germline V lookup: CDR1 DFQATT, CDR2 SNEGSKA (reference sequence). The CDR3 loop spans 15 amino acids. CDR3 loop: CSARSAGVVYNEQFF. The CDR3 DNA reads TGCAGTGCTAGATCGGCGGGAGTTGTATACAATGAGCAGTTCTTC.

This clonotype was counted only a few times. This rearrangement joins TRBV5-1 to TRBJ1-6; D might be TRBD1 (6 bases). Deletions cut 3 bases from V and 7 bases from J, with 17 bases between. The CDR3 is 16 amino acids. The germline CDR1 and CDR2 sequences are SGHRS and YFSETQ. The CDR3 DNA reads TGCGCCAGCAGCTCCATGAACAGGGCCAGCAATTCACCCCTCCACTTT. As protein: CASSSMNRASNSPLHF.

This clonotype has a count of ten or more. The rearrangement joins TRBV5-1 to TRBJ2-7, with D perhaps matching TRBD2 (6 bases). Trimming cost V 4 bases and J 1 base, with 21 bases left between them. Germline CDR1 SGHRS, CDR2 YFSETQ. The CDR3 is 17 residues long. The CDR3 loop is CASSGTWEGGKSYEQYF. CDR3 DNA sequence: TGCGCCAGCAGCGGGACCTGGGAAGGCGGGAAATCCTACGAGCAGTACTTC.

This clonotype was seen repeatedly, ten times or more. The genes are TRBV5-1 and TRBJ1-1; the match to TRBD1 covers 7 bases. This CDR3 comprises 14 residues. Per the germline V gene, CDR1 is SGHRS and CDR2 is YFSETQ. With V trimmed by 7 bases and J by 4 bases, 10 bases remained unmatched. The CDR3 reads CASEDRAGGTEAFF. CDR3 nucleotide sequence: TGCGCCAGCGAAGACAGGGCGGGGGGCACTGAAGCTTTCTTT.

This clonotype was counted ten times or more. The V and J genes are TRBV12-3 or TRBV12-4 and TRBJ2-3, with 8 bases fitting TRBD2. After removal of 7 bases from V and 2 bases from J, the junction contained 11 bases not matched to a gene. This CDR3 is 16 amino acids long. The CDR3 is CASTGFTSGSTDTQYF. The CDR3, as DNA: TGTGCCAGCACCGGGTTTACTAGCGGCTCCACAGATACGCAGTATTTT.

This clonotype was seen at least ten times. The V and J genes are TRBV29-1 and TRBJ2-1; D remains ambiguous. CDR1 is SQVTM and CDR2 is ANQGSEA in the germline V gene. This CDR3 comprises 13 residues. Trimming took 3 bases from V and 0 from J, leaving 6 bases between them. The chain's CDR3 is CSVDKTSYNEQFF. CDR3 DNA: TGCAGCGTTGATAAGACCTCCTACAATGAGCAGTTCTTC.

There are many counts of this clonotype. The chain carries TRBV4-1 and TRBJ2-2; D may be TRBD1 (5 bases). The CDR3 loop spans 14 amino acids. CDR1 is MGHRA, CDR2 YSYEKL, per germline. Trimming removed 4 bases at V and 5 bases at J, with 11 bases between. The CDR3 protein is CASSLSRATGELFF. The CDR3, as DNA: TGCGCCAGCAGCCTTAGCAGGGCGACCGGGGAGCTGTTTTTT.

Written as DNA, the CDR3 is TGTGCCAGCACCCTCGTACTCAGGGGCGGTGGGGCCAACGTCCTGACTTTC. This translates into CASTLVLRGGGANVLTF. The chain joins TRBV5-5 to TRBJ2-6; a weak D match, TRBD1 (6 bases). This CDR3 is built from 17 residues. Germline V gene lookup returns CDR1 SGHKS and CDR2 YYEKEE (reference sequence). Between the trimmed V and J ends, which lost 6 bases and 3 bases, there was a span of 19 bases.

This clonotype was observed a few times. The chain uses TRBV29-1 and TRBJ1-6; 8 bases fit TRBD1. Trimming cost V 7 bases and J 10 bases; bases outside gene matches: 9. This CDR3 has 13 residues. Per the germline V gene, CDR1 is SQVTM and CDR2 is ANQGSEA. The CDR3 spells CSASTGAGSPLHF. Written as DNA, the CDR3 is TGCAGCGCTTCGACAGGGGCGGGATCACCCCTCCACTTT.

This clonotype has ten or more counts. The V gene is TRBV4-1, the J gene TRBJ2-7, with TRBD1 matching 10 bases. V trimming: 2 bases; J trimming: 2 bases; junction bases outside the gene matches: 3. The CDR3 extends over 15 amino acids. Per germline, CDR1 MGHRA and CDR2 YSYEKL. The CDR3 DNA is TGCGCCAGCAGCCAACCCGGGACAGGGGCCTACGAGCAGTACTTC. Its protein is CASSQPGTGAYEQYF.

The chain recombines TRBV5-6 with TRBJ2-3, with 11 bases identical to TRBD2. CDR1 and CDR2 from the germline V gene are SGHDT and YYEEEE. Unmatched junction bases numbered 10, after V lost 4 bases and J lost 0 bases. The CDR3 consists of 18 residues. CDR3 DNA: TGTGCCAGCAGCGAAACCGGGACTAGCGGCTTAAGCACAGATACGCAGTATTTT. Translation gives CASSETGTSGLSTDTQYF.

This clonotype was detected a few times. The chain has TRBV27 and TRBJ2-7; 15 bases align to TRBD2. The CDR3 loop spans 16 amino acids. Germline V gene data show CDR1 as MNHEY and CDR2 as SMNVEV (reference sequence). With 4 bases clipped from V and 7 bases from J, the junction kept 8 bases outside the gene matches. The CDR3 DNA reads TGTGCCAGCAGTTCCCCCGGGACTAGCGGGAGGAGGGAGCAGTACTTC. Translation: CASSSPGTSGRREQYF.

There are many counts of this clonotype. The CDR3 nucleotides are TGCAGTGCTGACGGACTAGCGGCTTTCAAAAACATTCAGTACTTC. Protein: CSADGLAAFKNIQYF. The rearrangement joins TRBV20-1 to TRBJ2-4; 10 nucleotides agree with TRBD2. The V and J ends lost 5 bases and 3 bases, in that order; junction bases with no gene match: 7. There are 15 residues in the CDR3. Germline loops: CDR1 DFQATT, CDR2 SNEGSKA (reference sequence).

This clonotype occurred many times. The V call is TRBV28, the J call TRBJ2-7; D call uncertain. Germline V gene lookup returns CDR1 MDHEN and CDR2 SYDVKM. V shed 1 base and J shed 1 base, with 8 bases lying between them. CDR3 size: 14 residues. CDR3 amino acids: CASSLLVRSYEQYF. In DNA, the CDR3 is TGTGCCAGCAGTTTATTAGTCAGATCCTACGAGCAGTACTTC.

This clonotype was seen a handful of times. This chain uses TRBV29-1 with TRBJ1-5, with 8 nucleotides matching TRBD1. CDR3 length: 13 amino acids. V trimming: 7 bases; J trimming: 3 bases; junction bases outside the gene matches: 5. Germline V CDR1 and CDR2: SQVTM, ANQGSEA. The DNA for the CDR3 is TGCAGCGCCTCGGACAGGGTCAATCAGCCCCAGCATTTT. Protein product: CSASDRVNQPQHF.

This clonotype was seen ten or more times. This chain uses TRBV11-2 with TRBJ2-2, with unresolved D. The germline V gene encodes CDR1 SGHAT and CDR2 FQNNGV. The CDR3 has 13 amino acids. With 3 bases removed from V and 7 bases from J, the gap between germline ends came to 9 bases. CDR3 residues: CASSFSISGELFF. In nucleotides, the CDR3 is TGTGCCAGCAGCTTCAGTATCAGCGGGGAGCTGTTTTTT.